These T cell receptor beta chains were read from a single sample in a study of cytomegalovirus exposure and HLA in healthy donors. Produced via immunoSEQ multiplex PCR; TCRdb's table is partial and in-frame only. The data hold under 200,000 clones, with 65% to 85% observed a single time. The specimen was PBMCs. These receptors originate from a woman in her 40s in good health and CMV-seropositive. CDR3s include the opening cysteine and the closing phenylalanine or tryptophan. Fields, in order: D gene, clone size, V gene, J gene, CDR3 protein, CDR3 DNA. The D gene is left open where the match is weak. The size field is filled for only some rows; it gives once, few, many or a size class.

D: TRBD2
size: NA
V: TRBV11-2
J: TRBJ2-3
CDR3: CASSFGGAPDTQYF
DNA: TGTGCCAGCAGTTTCGGGGGGGCTCCGGATACGCAGTATTTT

D: NA
size: NA
V: TRBV6-5
J: TRBJ1-1
CDR3: CASSYKGGAFF
DNA: TGTGCCAGCAGTTACAAAGGAGGAGCTTTCTTT

D: NA
size: NA
V: TRBV19
J: TRBJ2-3
CDR3: CASSPGARGPNTDTQYF
DNA: TGTGCCAGTAGTCCAGGGGCGCGGGGGCCTAACACAGATACGCAGTATTTT

D: NA
size: NA
V: TRBV6-6
J: TRBJ1-2
CDR3: CASSYSFDSYYGYTF
DNA: TGTGCCAGCAGTTACTCATTTGACAGCTACTATGGCTACACCTTC

D: NA
size: NA
V: TRBV5-4
J: TRBJ1-1
CDR3: CASSLERGPSTEAFF
DNA: TGTGCCAGCAGCTTGGAAAGGGGCCCGAGCACTGAAGCTTTCTTT

D: NA
size: once
V: TRBV2
J: TRBJ1-1
CDR3: CASSLDSLPNTEAFF
DNA: TGTGCCAGCAGCCTGGACAGCCTCCCGAACACTGAAGCTTTCTTT

D: NA
size: NA
V: TRBV9
J: TRBJ2-2
CDR3: CASSVGGVTTNTGELFF
DNA: TGTGCCAGCAGCGTAGGGGGGGTCACCACGAACACCGGGGAGCTGTTTTTT

D: NA
size: NA
V: TRBV5-8
J: TRBJ1-5
CDR3: CASSLEDWSNQPQHF
DNA: TGTGCCAGCAGCTTGGAGGACTGGAGCAATCAGCCCCAGCATTTT

D: NA
size: NA
V: TRBV19
J: TRBJ1-1
CDR3: CASSSLSSEAFF
DNA: TGTGCCAGTAGTTCTCTGTCCTCTGAAGCTTTCTTT

D: TRBD2
size: NA
V: TRBV10-3
J: TRBJ2-7
CDR3: CAISERTSGEGEQYF
DNA: TGTGCCATCAGTGAGAGGACTAGCGGTGAGGGGGAGCAGTACTTC

D: NA
size: once
V: TRBV7-8
J: TRBJ2-3
CDR3: CACSQLGPASTDTQYF
DNA: TGTGCCTGCAGCCAACTGGGCCCCGCTAGCACAGATACGCAGTATTTT

D: TRBD1
size: NA
V: TRBV18
J: TRBJ1-4
CDR3: CASSAGTGAANEKLFF
DNA: TGTGCCAGCTCAGCGGGGACAGGCGCCGCTAATGAAAAACTGTTTTTT

D: TRBD1
size: NA
V: TRBV4-3
J: TRBJ1-6
CDR3: CASSQGAAGGSNSPLHF
DNA: TGCGCCAGCAGCCAAGGGGCGGCAGGGGGTTCTAATTCACCCCTCCACTTT

D: TRBD2
size: NA
V: TRBV5-1
J: TRBJ2-1
CDR3: CASSTVLAATYNEQFF
DNA: TGCGCCAGCAGCACCGTTCTAGCGGCTACCTACAATGAGCAGTTCTTC

D: NA
size: NA
V: TRBV30
J: TRBJ2-2
CDR3: CAWSVGGAGELFF
DNA: TGTGCCTGGAGTGTAGGGGGGGCCGGGGAGCTGTTTTTT

D: TRBD1
size: NA
V: TRBV6-4
J: TRBJ2-2
CDR3: CASSDSKWDRVPGELFF
DNA: TGTGCCAGCAGTGACTCGAAATGGGACAGGGTTCCCGGGGAGCTGTTTTTT

D: NA
size: NA
V: TRBV28
J: TRBJ2-7
CDR3: CASSYLRGHEQYF
DNA: TGTGCCAGCAGTTACCTAAGGGGTCACGAGCAGTACTTC

D: TRBD2
size: NA
V: TRBV10-2
J: TRBJ2-3
CDR3: CASRTSGGANTQYF
DNA: TGCGCCAGCAGGACTAGCGGGGGGGCAAATACGCAGTATTTT

D: NA
size: NA
V: TRBV18
J: TRBJ2-4
CDR3: CASSPAEGANIQYF
DNA: TGTGCCAGCTCACCGGCAGAGGGTGCAAACATTCAGTACTTC

D: TRBD2
size: NA
V: TRBV2
J: TRBJ2-3
CDR3: CASSDLGLAGTDTQYF
DNA: TGTGCCAGCAGTGATCTGGGACTAGCGGGCACAGATACGCAGTATTTT

D: NA
size: NA
V: TRBV6-5
J: TRBJ2-5
CDR3: CASRRTGTLEETQYF
DNA: TGTGCCAGCAGGAGAACGGGAACGTTGGAAGAGACCCAGTACTTC

D: TRBD1
size: once
V: TRBV18
J: TRBJ2-7
CDR3: CASSLGQASYEQYF
DNA: TGTGCCAGCTCACTAGGACAGGCCTCCTACGAGCAGTACTTC

D: NA
size: NA
V: TRBV27
J: TRBJ1-6
CDR3: CASSFGGIGNSPLHF
DNA: TGTGCCAGCAGTTTCGGGGGGATAGGAAATTCACCCCTCCACTTT

D: NA
size: NA
V: TRBV5-1
J: TRBJ1-1
CDR3: CASSQGQNTEAFF
DNA: TGCGCCAGCAGCCAGGGACAGAACACTGAAGCTTTCTTT

D: NA
size: once
V: TRBV7-8
J: TRBJ2-5
CDR3: CASSLGGTAQETQYF
DNA: TGTGCCAGCAGCCTCGGAGGGACAGCCCAAGAGACCCAGTACTTC

D: TRBD2
size: NA
V: TRBV19
J: TRBJ2-5
CDR3: CASSPLAAETQYF
DNA: TGTGCCAGTAGTCCCCTAGCGGCAGAGACCCAGTACTTC

D: NA
size: NA
V: TRBV18
J: TRBJ1-6
CDR3: CASSPVGSGNSPLHF
DNA: TGTGCCAGCTCACCGGTAGGGAGCGGTAATTCACCCCTCCACTTT